A selection of T cell receptor beta chains follows, all from one sample in a study of tumor-infiltrating lymphocytes in primary liver carcinoma. TCRdb independently ran MiXCR on the multiplex PCR reads; one entry per CDR3 protein. The sample yields about 330,000 distinct CDR3 sequences, less than 75% seen once. Material for sequencing was peripheral blood. These receptors all come from a middle-aged man with primary liver carcinoma and hepatitis B virus infection. CDR3s include the opening cysteine and the closing phenylalanine or tryptophan. The D gene is left open where the match is weak. Part of the rows lack a size; the others show once, few, many or a class for expanded clones.

>TRBJ2-5|TRBD1|few|TRBV12-3/TRBV12-4
CASSLSEGTGRETQYF
TGTGCCAGCAGTTTATCGGAGGGGACAGGGCGAGAGACCCAGTACTTC
>TRBJ2-2|TRBD2|NA|TRBV5-6
CASSLFSGIARELFF
TGTGCCAGCAGCTTGTTTAGCGGGATCGCCAGGGAGCTGTTTTTT
>TRBJ2-3|TRBD2|few|TRBV4-1
CASSSPGTSGITDTQYF
TGCGCCAGCAGCTCCCCCGGGACTAGCGGGATAACAGATACGCAGTATTTT
>TRBJ2-3|NA|NA|TRBV6-1
CASSLQGDMQYF
TGTGCCAGCAGTTTACAGGGAGATATGCAGTATTTT
>TRBJ1-2|NA|NA|TRBV12-3/TRBV12-4
CASSRTTGFCYSYTF
TGTGCCAGCAGCCGGACCACAGGGTTCTGCTATAGCTACACCTTC
>TRBJ2-7|NA|NA|TRBV9
CASSAHPGVNEQYF
TGTGCCAGCAGCGCGCACCCAGGGGTCAACGAGCAGTACTTC
>TRBJ1-5|TRBD1|many|TRBV6-6
CASRDDRGPGQPQHF
TGTGCCAGCAGGGATGACAGGGGGCCCGGTCAGCCCCAGCATTTT
>TRBJ2-3|NA|NA|TRBV7-9
CASSNYRDPTDTQYF
TGTGCCAGCAGCAACTACAGGGACCCCACAGATACGCAGTATTTT
>TRBJ1-4|TRBD1|NA|TRBV6-5
CAGSPGQGNEKLFF
TGTGCCGGCAGTCCTGGACAGGGAAATGAAAAACTGTTTTTT
>TRBJ2-2|NA|NA|TRBV11-2
CASSLTANGSRVGTGELFF
TGTGCCAGCAGCTTGACGGCTAACGGGAGTCGGGTTGGGACCGGGGAGCTGTTTTTT
>TRBJ2-2|NA|NA|TRBV6-2/TRBV6-3
CASFRNTGEVFF
TGTGCCAGCTTCCGGAACACCGGGGAGGTGTTTTTT
>TRBJ2-1|TRBD2|once|TRBV11-1
CASIPAGRNDQFF
TGTGCCAGCATCCCGGCCGGGAGGAATGATCAGTTCTTC
>TRBJ2-1|TRBD2|NA|TRBV11-2
CASSLISGRTYIEQFF
TGTGCCAGCAGCCTGATTAGCGGGCGTACCTACATTGAGCAGTTCTTC
>TRBJ1-2|NA|NA|TRBV12-5
CASGLGGSYGYTF
TGTGCTAGTGGTTTGGGCGGGAGCTATGGCTACACCTTC
>TRBJ1-2|NA|NA|TRBV5-4
CASSLRASYGYTF
TGTGCCAGCAGCTTGAGGGCATCCTATGGCTACACCTTC
>TRBJ2-7|TRBD1|NA|TRBV11-2
CASSFGQGPHEQDF
TGTGCCAGCAGTTTTGGACAGGGGCCCCACGAGCAGGACTTC
>TRBJ1-6|TRBD1|many|TRBV10-3
CAISDDRGGSPLHF
TGTGCCATCAGCGACGACAGGGGTGGTTCACCCCTCCACTTT
>TRBJ2-2|TRBD2|few|TRBV5-4
CASSFYGSGGNGELFF
TGTGCCAGCAGCTTTTACGGTAGCGGGGGGAACGGGGAGCTGTTTTTT
>TRBJ2-2|NA|NA|TRBV12-3/TRBV12-4
CASSLRADEVAGELFF
TGTGCCAGCAGTTTGCGAGCGGATGAAGTCGCTGGGGAGCTGTTTTTT
>TRBJ2-7|TRBD2|many|TRBV4-2
CASSQVGTSGIYEQYF
TGTGCCAGCAGCCAAGTAGGAACTAGCGGGATCTACGAGCAGTACTTC
>TRBJ2-1|NA|medium-sized|TRBV11-1
CASSLGSSYNEQFF
TGTGCCAGCAGCTTAGGCAGCTCCTACAATGAGCAGTTCTTC
>TRBJ1-2|NA|NA|TRBV6-6
CASSFTGIEDYTF
TGTGCCAGCAGTTTCACCGGGATCGAAGACTACACCTTC
>TRBJ1-2|NA|NA|TRBV7-9
CASSLARPSDGYTF
TGTGCCAGCAGCTTAGCCCGTCCATCCGATGGCTACACCTTC
>TRBJ2-3|TRBD2|NA|TRBV6-1
CASSEARASGAITDTQYF
TGTGCCAGCAGTGAGGCGCGGGCTAGCGGGGCCATCACAGATACGCAGTATTTT
>TRBJ2-1|TRBD2|many|TRBV11-2
CASSSLAGGDNEQFF
TGTGCCAGCAGCTCTCTAGCGGGAGGGGACAATGAGCAGTTCTTC
>TRBJ1-3|NA|few|TRBV6-6
CASSYLRHSGNTIYF
TGTGCCAGCAGTTACCTTCGACACTCTGGAAACACCATATATTTT
>TRBJ2-1|NA|NA|TRBV6-2/TRBV6-3
CVSSYQRERPWQLF
TGTGTCAGCAGTTACCAGAGGGAGCGCCCCTGGCAGCTCTTC
>TRBJ2-5|NA|NA|TRBV4-3
CARSPGEGGETQYF
TGCGCCAGGAGCCCAGGAGAGGGAGGAGAGACCCAGTACTTC
>TRBJ2-3|NA|NA|TRBV6-5
CPSSYSESNTQYF
TGTCCCAGCAGTTACTCGGAATCGAATACGCAGTATTTT
>TRBJ2-2|NA|few|TRBV11-2
CASSLDRQAGELFF
TGTGCCAGCAGCTTAGATCGTCAGGCCGGGGAGCTGTTTTTT
>TRBJ2-7|TRBD2|NA|TRBV5-1
CASSLVAGGPGEQYF
TGCGCCAGCAGCTTGGTGGCGGGAGGGCCTGGCGAGCAGTACTTC
>TRBJ2-5|NA|NA|TRBV5-1
CASNLRGNQETQYF
TGCGCCAGCAACTTAAGAGGAAACCAAGAGACCCAGTACTTC
>TRBJ1-5|NA|NA|TRBV11-2
CSSSEGRKNSNQLQHF
TGTTCCAGCAGCGAAGGGCGAAAAAATAGCAATCAGCTCCAGCATTTT
>TRBJ2-7|TRBD1|many|TRBV6-5
CASSFGTGNEQYF
TGTGCCAGCAGTTTCGGGACAGGTAACGAGCAGTACTTC
>TRBJ1-5|NA|many|TRBV6-5
CASSPTLQTPQHF
TGTGCCAGCAGTCCGACCCTTCAAACGCCCCAGCATTTT
>TRBJ2-7|NA|many|TRBV6-5
CASSYDREDYEQYF
TGTGCCAGCAGTTACGATCGAGAGGACTACGAGCAGTACTTC
>TRBJ1-1|TRBD1|few|TRBV5-1
CASSVPGGGEAFF
TGCGCCAGCAGCGTCCCAGGGGGGGGTGAAGCTTTCTTT
>TRBJ1-1|NA|NA|TRBV11-2
CTSSRGVEDEDFF
TGTACCAGCAGCCGTGGGGTCGAGGATGAAGATTTCTTT
>TRBJ2-3|TRBD2|NA|TRBV11-2
CASSRKLAGGHTRDTQYF
TGTGCCAGCAGCCGGAAACTAGCGGGAGGCCATACCAGGGATACGCAGTATTTT
>TRBJ2-1|TRBD2|few|TRBV29-1
CNVEDTGTSADNEQFF
TGCAACGTTGAAGACACGGGGACTAGCGCGGACAATGAGCAGTTCTTC
>TRBJ1-5|NA|many|TRBV5-1
CASSPDRDQPQHF
TGCGCCAGCAGCCCCGACAGAGATCAGCCCCAGCATTTT
>TRBJ2-2|NA|NA|TRBV28
CASSPDRGPGDLFF
TGTGCCAGCAGTCCCGACCGGGGGCCCGGGGACCTGTTTTTT
>TRBJ2-1|NA|NA|TRBV4-2
CASSPETSNGQSF
TGTGCCAGCAGCCCGGAGACGAGTAATGGGCAGTCCTTC
>TRBJ2-7|NA|NA|TRBV4-1
CASIQERYGMKYEQYF
TGCGCCAGCATCCAAGAAAGATATGGGATGAAGTACGAGCAGTACTTC
>TRBJ2-7|NA|NA|TRBV11-2
CASTVGTRGYKQHF
TGTGCCAGCACCGTCGGGACACGGGGCTACAAGCAGCACTTC